The entry below describes one T cell receptor (beta chain). No antigen is known for it. Donors came from a validation cohort of over a hundred subjects, distinct from the first 666-subject cohort. The data were taken from a study of cytomegalovirus exposure and HLA in healthy donors. Study observations and caveats: TCR beta chains numbering 150 to 200 were designated cytomegalovirus-associated.

From germline, CDR1 is KGHSH and CDR2 LQKENI. V was pared by 4 bases and J by 3 bases, with 5 bases of the junction left unmatched. This CDR3 is built from 15 residues. Profiled with immunoSEQ multiplex PCR; TCRdb holds only in-frame clones, not every one. Among 150,000 to 200,000 clones listed, about 82% were seen once. The chain combines TRBV18 with TRBJ2-2; TRBD2 aligns across 7 bases. Sequenced sample: PBMCs. The clonotype originates from a man between 25 and 39 years old in good health and CMV-seropositive. For the CDR3, the DNA is TGTGCCAGCTCACGACTAGCTGCGGACACCGGGGAGCTGTTTTTT. It yields the protein CASSRLAADTGELFF.